This T cell receptor (beta chain) was sequenced during a study of T cells in tumors after PD-1 blockade. General study results and limits: Approximately 43% of tumor TCR clonotypes were also found in blood.

For this clone: Its antigen is as yet unknown.

Only in-frame clones appear in the TCRdb table, and some are missing; sequencing was by immunoSEQ multiplex PCR. The sample includes approximately 19,000 clones, 65% to 85% of them seen just once. The CDR3 extends over 17 amino acids. From germline, CDR1 is LNHDA and CDR2 SQIVND (reference sequence). V was clipped by 5 bases and J by 0 bases; unmatched bases: 10. Sample: PBMCs, taken after anti-PD-1 therapy. The source of this sequence is a human donor with advanced basal cell or squamous cell carcinoma (not recorded which). The chain recombines TRBV19 with TRBJ2-1, with 7 positions matching TRBD2. The CDR3 DNA is TGTGCCAGTAGTGGGTTCAAGGGAGGGTACTCCTACAATGAGCAGTTCTTC. Amino acids: CASSGFKGGYSYNEQFF.